These T cell receptor beta chains were read from a single sample in a study of T cell clonotyping in hematopoietic cell transplantation. Produced via immunoSEQ multiplex PCR; TCRdb's table is partial and in-frame only. This table holds 15,000 or so clones, approximately 80% found once. Here the sequenced sample was PBMCs, taken 100 days after allogeneic stem cell transplant. The receptors were gathered from a female patient aged 40-50 years who had an allogeneic stem cell transplant from a related donor, so T cells may come from the graft donor. Some clones in this sample may be carry-over from other donors' samples. The CDR3 runs from the conserved cysteine through the conserved F or W. The order of the fields is D gene, clone size, J gene, V gene, CDR3 DNA, CDR3 protein. A D gene is named only where the DNA matches it firmly. Clone size is stated in some rows and not others, as once, few, many or a class when expanded.

>TRBD2|-|TRBJ2-7|TRBV30
TGTGCCTGGAGTCCGGGGGAGGGATACGAGCAGTACTTC
CAWSPGEGYEQYF
>-|-|TRBJ2-1|TRBV19
TGTGCCAGTACCTGGCAGGGGCAAAACAATGAGCAGTTCTTC
CASTWQGQNNEQFF
>TRBD2|-|TRBJ2-1|TRBV5-6
TGTGCCAGCAGCTTGGTGGTGGGGGGGTCCTACAATGAGCAGTTCTTC
CASSLVVGGSYNEQFF
>TRBD1|-|TRBJ2-1|TRBV19
TGTGCCAGTAGTTTTGGGACAGCGAACAATGAGCAGTTCTTC
CASSFGTANNEQFF
>-|-|TRBJ2-5|TRBV4-2
TGTGCCAGCAGCCCAATGGATTCCGAGACCCAGTACTTC
CASSPMDSETQYF
>-|-|TRBJ2-7|TRBV30
TGTGCCTGGAGTGTAGGAGGGTTGAACCCCTACGAGCAGTACTTC
CAWSVGGLNPYEQYF
>-|once|TRBJ1-5|TRBV30
TGTGCCTGGGGGCCTGGGAAGGTTGGCAGCAATCAGCCCCAGCATTTT
CAWGPGKVGSNQPQHF
>-|-|TRBJ2-1|TRBV28
TGTGCCAGCAGTCCACTGGGAGCGGTGGGGTACAATGAGCAGTTCTTC
CASSPLGAVGYNEQFF
>-|-|TRBJ2-7|TRBV19
TGTGCCAGCTCATCAGGGTCCTACGAGCAGTACTTC
CASSSGSYEQYF
>TRBD1|-|TRBJ1-1|TRBV25-1
TGTGCCAGCAGTGGGGGACAGCTATCTGAAGCTTTCTTT
CASSGGQLSEAFF
>TRBD1|-|TRBJ1-1|TRBV10-3
TGTGCCATCAGACCCGACAGGGCCCGCATGAACACTGAAGCTTTCTTT
CAIRPDRARMNTEAFF
>TRBD2|-|TRBJ2-1|TRBV5-6
TGTGCCAGCAGCACACTAGCGGGGGGGTACAATGAGCAGTTCTTC
CASSTLAGGYNEQFF
>-|-|TRBJ2-2|TRBV7-9
TGTGCCAGCAGCTTACGGACGGGAGAGACCGGGGAGCTGTTTTTT
CASSLRTGETGELFF
>TRBD1|-|TRBJ2-7|TRBV5-1
TGCGCCAGCAGCTTCGAAGGGACAGGGAATTTCCCCTACGAGCAGTACTTC
CASSFEGTGNFPYEQYF
>-|once|TRBJ1-5|TRBV2
TGTGCCAGCAGTGAAACGTCAAGAAATCAGCCCCAGCATTTT
CASSETSRNQPQHF
>-|-|TRBJ1-5|TRBV10-2
TGCGCCAGTAATGAAGGGGGGGCGAAAGGCAATCAGCCCCAGCATTTT
CASNEGGAKGNQPQHF
>TRBD2|-|TRBJ2-1|TRBV4-2
TGTGCCAGCAGCCGAACAGCGGGAGACAATGAGCAGTTCTTC
CASSRTAGDNEQFF
>-|once|TRBJ1-1|TRBV1
TGCACCAGCAACGGAAAGGACACTGAAGCTTTCTTT
CTSNGKDTEAFF
>-|few|TRBJ1-2|TRBV10-3
TGTGCCATCATGACGGGGGGATATGGCTACACCTTC
CAIMTGGYGYTF
>-|-|TRBJ2-7|TRBV4-1
TGCGCCAGCAGCCAAGAGCTAGTAGGGTCCTACGAGCAGTACTTC
CASSQELVGSYEQYF
>-|-|TRBJ1-6|TRBV2
TGTGCCAGCAGTGTGGGGGACTATTCACCCCTCCACTTT
CASSVGDYSPLHF
>TRBD1|once|TRBJ2-3|TRBV2
TGTGCCAGCAGGCAGGGGGCATTTAGCACAGATACGCAGTATTTT
CASRQGAFSTDTQYF
>-|-|TRBJ1-2|TRBV7-2
TGTGCCAGCAGCTTACACAGCGCCGATGGCTACACCTTC
CASSLHSADGYTF
>TRBD2|-|TRBJ2-3|TRBV5-4
TGTGCCAGCAGTTACGATTTTAGCGGGAGGGCCACAGATACGCAGTATTTT
CASSYDFSGRATDTQYF
>-|-|TRBJ1-3|TRBV6-5
TGTGCCAGCAGACGCGAAGGGGGACCTGGAAACACCATATATTTT
CASRREGGPGNTIYF
>TRBD1|-|TRBJ1-5|TRBV4-1
TGCGCCAGCAGCTCCCCGACAGGGGGAAGGAGCAATCAGCCCCAGCATTTT
CASSSPTGGRSNQPQHF
>-|once|TRBJ1-1|TRBV25-1
TGTGCCAGCAGTGAATTTGGGCGGCACATGAACACTGAAGCTTTCTTT
CASSEFGRHMNTEAFF
>-|once|TRBJ1-5|TRBV7-6
TGTGCCAGCAGCCCCGGGGGGGGCAATCAGCCCCAGCATTTT
CASSPGGGNQPQHF
>TRBD1|-|TRBJ1-1|TRBV28
TGTGCCAGCAGGGACAGGCTGAACACTGAAGCTTTCTTT
CASRDRLNTEAFF
>TRBD1|-|TRBJ1-3|TRBV30
TGTGCCTGGCGCCCAATAGGACAGGGGGGAAACACCATATATTTT
CAWRPIGQGGNTIYF
>-|-|TRBJ2-7|TRBV30
TGTGCCTGGAGTGTACGGCTTGGGGACGAGCAGTACTTC
CAWSVRLGDEQYF
>-|-|TRBJ2-3|TRBV14
TGTGCCAGCAGCCGGTCGGAATGGAGCACAGATACGCAGTATTTT
CASSRSEWSTDTQYF
>-|-|TRBJ1-1|TRBV5-1
TGCGCCAGCAGCTTGGAAGGGATACCTGAAGCTTTCTTT
CASSLEGIPEAFF
>TRBD1|-|TRBJ2-7|TRBV27
TGTGCCAGCAGTTTCAGCCAGGGGGTGGTTGAGCAGTACTTC
CASSFSQGVVEQYF
>-|-|TRBJ2-7|TRBV27
TGTGCCACCTCAGTTTCGTCCAGCCTCGAGCAGTACTTC
CATSVSSSLEQYF
>TRBD1|-|TRBJ1-4|TRBV5-4
TGTGCCAGCAGCTTGGGACGGGGGACAGTGTCTGAAAAACTGTTTTTT
CASSLGRGTVSEKLFF
>-|once|TRBJ2-7|TRBV5-6
TGTGCCAGCAGCTTAGGACTTAGGGGATTCTACGAGCAGTACTTC
CASSLGLRGFYEQYF
>-|-|TRBJ1-1|TRBV13
TGTGCCAGCAGCCCCCCCCCTCGGGCCAACACTGAAGCTTTCTTT
CASSPPPRANTEAFF
>-|-|TRBJ2-7|TRBV7-2
TGTGCCAGCAGCTTAGGCGGAACCCCCTACGAGCAGTACTTC
CASSLGGTPYEQYF
>TRBD2|-|TRBJ2-7|TRBV19
TGTGCCAGTAGTATTAGCGGGACGGACTCCTACGAGCAGTACTTC
CASSISGTDSYEQYF
>TRBD1|-|TRBJ1-5|TRBV10-3
TGTGCCATCAGTGCAGGGACAGGGGTAGGGAGCAATCAGCCCCAGCATTTT
CAISAGTGVGSNQPQHF
>-|-|TRBJ2-7|TRBV7-3
TGTGCCAGCAGCCCCGGGACATACTACGAGCAGTACTTC
CASSPGTYYEQYF
>TRBD1|once|TRBJ2-5|TRBV6-6
TGTGCCAGCACCCCGGGACAGCCGGGGACCCAGTACTTC
CASTPGQPGTQYF